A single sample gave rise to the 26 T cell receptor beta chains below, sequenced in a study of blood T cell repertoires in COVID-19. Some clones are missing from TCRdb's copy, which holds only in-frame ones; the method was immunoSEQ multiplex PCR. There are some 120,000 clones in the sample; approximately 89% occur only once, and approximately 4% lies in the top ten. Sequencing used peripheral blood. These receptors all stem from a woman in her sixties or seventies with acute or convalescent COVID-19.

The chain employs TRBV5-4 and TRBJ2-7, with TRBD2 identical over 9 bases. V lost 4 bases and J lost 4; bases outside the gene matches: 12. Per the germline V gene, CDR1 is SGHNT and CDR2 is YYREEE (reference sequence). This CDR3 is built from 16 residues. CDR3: CASSPTGGGRVYEQYF. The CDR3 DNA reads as TGTGCCAGCAGCCCGACGGGGGGCGGGAGGGTTTACGAGCAGTACTTC. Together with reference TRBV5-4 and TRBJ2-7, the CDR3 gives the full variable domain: ETGVTQSPTHLIKTRGQQVTLRCSSQSGHNTVSWYQQALGQGPQFIFQYYREEENGRGNFPPRFSGLQFPNYSSELNVNALELDDSALYLCASSPTGGGRVYEQYFGPGTRLTVT.

The CDR3 here is CASSLGGRGQNYGYTF. The CDR3 DNA follows: TGTGCCAGCAGCTTAGGCGGACGCGGGCAGAACTATGGCTACACCTTC. J is TRBJ1-2 and V is TRBV7-2, with D hard to call. Trimming removed 1 base at V and 2 bases at J, with 14 bases between. This CDR3 comprises 16 residues. Germline V gene data show CDR1 as SGHTA and CDR2 as FQGNSA.

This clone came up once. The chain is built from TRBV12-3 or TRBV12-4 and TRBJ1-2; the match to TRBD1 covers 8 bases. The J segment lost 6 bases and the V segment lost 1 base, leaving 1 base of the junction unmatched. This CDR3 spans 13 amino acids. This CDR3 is CASSLGTGNGYTF. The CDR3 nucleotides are TGTGCCAGCAGTTTAGGGACAGGGAATGGCTACACCTTC.

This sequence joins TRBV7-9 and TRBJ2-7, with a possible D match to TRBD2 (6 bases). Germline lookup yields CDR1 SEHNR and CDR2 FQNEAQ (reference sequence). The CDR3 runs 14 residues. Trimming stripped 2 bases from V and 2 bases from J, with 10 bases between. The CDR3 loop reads CASSLSGGTYEQYV. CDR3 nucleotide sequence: TGTGCCAGCAGCTTATCGGGCGGGACCTACGAGCAGTACGTC.

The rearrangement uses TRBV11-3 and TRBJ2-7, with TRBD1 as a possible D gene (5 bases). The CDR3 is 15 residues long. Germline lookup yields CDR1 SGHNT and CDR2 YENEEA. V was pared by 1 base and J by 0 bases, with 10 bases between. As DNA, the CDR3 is TGTGCCAGCAGCTTAGGGGCTCAGGGCTCCTACGAGCAGTACGTC. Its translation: CASSLGAQGSYEQYV.

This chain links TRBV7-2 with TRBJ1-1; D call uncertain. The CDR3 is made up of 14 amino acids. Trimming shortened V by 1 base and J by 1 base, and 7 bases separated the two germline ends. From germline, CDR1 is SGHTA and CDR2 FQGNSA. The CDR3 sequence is CASSLDGGNTEAFF. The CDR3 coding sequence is TGTGCCAGCAGCTTAGACGGTGGGAACACTGAAGCTTTCTTT. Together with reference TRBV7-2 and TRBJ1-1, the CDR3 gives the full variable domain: GAGVSQSPSNKVTEKGKDVELRCDPISGHTALYWYRQSLGQGLEFLIYFQGNSAPDKSGLPSDRFSAERTGGSVSTLTIQRTQQEDSAVYLCASSLDGGNTEAFFGQGTRLTVV.

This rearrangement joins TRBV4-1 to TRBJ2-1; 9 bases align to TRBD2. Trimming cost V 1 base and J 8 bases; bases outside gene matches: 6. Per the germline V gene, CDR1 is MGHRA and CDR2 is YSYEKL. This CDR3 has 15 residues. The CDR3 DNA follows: TGCGCCAGCAGCCAAGTATTGATAGCGGGAGATGAGCAGTTCTTC. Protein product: CASSQVLIAGDEQFF.

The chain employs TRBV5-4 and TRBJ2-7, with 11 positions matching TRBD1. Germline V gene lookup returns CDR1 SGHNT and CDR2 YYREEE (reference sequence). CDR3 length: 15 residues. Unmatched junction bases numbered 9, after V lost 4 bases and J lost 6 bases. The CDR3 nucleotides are TGTGCCAGCAGCGGGTCAGGGACAGGGGGTTTCGAGCAGTACTTC. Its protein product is CASSGSGTGGFEQYF.

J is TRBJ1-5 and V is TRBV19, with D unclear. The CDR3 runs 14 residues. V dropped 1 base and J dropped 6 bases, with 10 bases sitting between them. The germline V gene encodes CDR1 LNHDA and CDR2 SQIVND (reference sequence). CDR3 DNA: TGTGCCAGTAGTATAGGTCCCGAGGGTCAGCCCCAGCATTTT. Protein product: CASSIGPEGQPQHF.

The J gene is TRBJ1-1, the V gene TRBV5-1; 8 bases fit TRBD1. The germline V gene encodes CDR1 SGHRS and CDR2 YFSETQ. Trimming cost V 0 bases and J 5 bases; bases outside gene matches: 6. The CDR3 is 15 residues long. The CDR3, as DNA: TGCGCCAGCAGCTTGGGAACAGGGGGACATACTGAAGCTTTCTTT. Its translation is CASSLGTGGHTEAFF. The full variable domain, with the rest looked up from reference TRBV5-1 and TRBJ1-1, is KAGVTQTPRYLIKTRGQQVTLSCSPISGHRSVSWYQQTPGQGLQFLFEYFSETQRNKGNFPGRFSGRQFSNSRSEMNVSTLELGDSALYLCASSLGTGGHTEAFFGQGTRLTVV.

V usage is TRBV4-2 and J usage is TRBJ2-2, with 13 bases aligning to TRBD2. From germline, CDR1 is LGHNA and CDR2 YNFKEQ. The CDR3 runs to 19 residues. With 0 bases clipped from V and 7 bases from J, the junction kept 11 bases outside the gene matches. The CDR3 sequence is CASSQEPPGLAGRYGELFF. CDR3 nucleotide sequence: TGTGCCAGCAGCCAAGAGCCCCCGGGACTAGCGGGAAGGTACGGGGAGCTGTTTTTT.

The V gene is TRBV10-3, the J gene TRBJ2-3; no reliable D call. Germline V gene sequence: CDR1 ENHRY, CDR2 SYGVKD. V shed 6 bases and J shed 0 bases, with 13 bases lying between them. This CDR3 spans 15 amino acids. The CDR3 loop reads CAISVQSLSTDTQYF. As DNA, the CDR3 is TGTGCCATCAGCGTGCAATCACTTAGCACAGATACGCAGTATTTT.

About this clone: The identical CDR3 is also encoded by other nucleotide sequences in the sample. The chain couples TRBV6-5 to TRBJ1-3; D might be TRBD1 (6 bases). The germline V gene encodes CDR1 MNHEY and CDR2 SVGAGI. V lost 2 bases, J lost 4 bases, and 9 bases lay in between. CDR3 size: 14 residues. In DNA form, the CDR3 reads TGTGCCAGCAGTTACGGGCAGGGGGGAAACACCATATATTTT. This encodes CASSYGQGGNTIYF.

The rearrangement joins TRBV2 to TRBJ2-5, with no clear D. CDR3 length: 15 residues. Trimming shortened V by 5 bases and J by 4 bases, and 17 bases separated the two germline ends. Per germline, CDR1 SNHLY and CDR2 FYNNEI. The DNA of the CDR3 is TGTGCCAGCAGTCCGCCCGAAACAAGTGCAGAGACCCAGTACTTC. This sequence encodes CASSPPETSAETQYF.

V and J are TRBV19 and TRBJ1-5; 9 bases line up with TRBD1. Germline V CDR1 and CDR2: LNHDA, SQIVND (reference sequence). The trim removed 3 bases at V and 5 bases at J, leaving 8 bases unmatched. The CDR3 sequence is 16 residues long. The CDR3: CASSMLPGQGDQPQHF. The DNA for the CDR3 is TGTGCCAGTAGTATGTTGCCGGGACAGGGAGATCAGCCCCAGCATTTT.

The CDR3 is CASSSDSGGIGNEQFF. The CDR3 DNA follows: TGTGCCAGCAGCTCAGACAGCGGGGGGATCGGGAATGAGCAGTTCTTC. This rearrangement joins TRBV7-9 to TRBJ2-1, with 9 bases lining up with TRBD2. Losses at the gene ends were 4 bases for V and 7 bases for J; bases not matched to a gene: 11. CDR1 and CDR2 from the germline V gene are SEHNR and FQNEAQ (reference sequence). CDR3 length: 16 amino acids.

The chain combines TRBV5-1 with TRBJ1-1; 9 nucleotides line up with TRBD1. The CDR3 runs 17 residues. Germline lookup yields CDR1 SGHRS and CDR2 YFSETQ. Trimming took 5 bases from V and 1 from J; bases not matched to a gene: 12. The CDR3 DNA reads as TGCGCCAGCAGTCGCGTCCGGGACAGGGACCGGAACACTGAAGCTTTCTTT. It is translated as CASSRVRDRDRNTEAFF.

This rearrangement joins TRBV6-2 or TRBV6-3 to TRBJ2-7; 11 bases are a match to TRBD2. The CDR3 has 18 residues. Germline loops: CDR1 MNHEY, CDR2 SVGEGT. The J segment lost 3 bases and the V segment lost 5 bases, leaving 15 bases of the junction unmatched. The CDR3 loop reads CASSPGLAERRVSYEQYF. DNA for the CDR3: TGTGCCAGCAGTCCGGGACTAGCGGAGAGGAGGGTCAGCTACGAGCAGTACTTC.

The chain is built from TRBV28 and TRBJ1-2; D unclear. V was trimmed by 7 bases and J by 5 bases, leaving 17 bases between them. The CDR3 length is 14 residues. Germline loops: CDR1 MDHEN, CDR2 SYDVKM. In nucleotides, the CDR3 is TGTGCCAGCACCCCTTCCGGGTCCCTGTATGGCTACACCTTC. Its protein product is CASTPSGSLYGYTF.

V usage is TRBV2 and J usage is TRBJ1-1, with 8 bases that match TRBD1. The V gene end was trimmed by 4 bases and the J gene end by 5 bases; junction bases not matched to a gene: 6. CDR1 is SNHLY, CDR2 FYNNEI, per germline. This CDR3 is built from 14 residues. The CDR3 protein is CASSGQGAITEAFF. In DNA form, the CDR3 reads TGTGCCAGCAGTGGGCAGGGGGCGATTACTGAAGCTTTCTTT.

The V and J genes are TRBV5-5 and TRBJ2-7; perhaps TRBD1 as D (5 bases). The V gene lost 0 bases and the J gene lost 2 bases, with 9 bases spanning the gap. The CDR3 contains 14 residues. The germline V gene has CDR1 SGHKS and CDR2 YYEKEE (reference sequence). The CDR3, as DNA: TGTGCCAGCAGCTTGGGGGGCAGGACCTACGAGCAGTACGTC. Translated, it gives CASSLGGRTYEQYV.

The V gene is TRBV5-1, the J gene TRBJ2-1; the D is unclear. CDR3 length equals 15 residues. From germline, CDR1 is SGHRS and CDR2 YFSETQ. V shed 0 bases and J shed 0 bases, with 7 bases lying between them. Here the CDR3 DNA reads TGCGCCAGCAGCTTGGAAGCGAGCTCCTACAATGAGCAGTTCTTC. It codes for CASSLEASSYNEQFF.

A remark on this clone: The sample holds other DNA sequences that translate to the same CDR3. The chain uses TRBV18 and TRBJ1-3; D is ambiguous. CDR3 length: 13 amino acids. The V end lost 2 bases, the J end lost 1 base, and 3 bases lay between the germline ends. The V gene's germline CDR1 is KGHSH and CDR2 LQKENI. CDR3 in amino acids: CASSPSSGNTIYF. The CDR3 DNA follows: TGTGCCAGCTCACCATCGTCTGGAAACACCATATATTTT.

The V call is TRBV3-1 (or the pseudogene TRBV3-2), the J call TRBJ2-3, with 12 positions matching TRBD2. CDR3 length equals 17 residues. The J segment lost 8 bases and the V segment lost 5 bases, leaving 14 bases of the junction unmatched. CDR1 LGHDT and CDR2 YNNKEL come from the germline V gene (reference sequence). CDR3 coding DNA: TGTGCCAGCAGCACCCGGACTAGCGGGATTCAGCTGGGTACGCAGTATTTT. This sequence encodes CASSTRTSGIQLGTQYF.

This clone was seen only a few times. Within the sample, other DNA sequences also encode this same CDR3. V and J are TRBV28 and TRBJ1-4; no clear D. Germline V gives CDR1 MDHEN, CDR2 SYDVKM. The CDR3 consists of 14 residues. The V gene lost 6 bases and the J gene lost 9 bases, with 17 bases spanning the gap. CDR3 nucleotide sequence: TGTGCCAGCAGGGAGCTTAACCGGGAGAAAAAACTGTTTTTT. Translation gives CASRELNREKKLFF.

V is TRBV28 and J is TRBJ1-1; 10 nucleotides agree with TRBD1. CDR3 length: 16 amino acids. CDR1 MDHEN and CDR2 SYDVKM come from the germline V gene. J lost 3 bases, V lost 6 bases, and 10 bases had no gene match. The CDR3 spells CASSTSAGTGDTEAFF. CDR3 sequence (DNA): TGTGCCAGCAGCACTTCGGCCGGGACAGGGGACACTGAAGCTTTCTTT.